This T cell receptor (beta chain) derives from a study of CD8+CD57+ T cells in acquired aplastic anemia. About the research overall: Sorted CD4+ and CD8+ cells yielded DNA averaging around 3.2 ug. Reads per healthy sample averaged around 9.9 million (CD4+) and 11 million to 13 million (CD8+). Overall study results and limits: In CD8+ cells, Simpson's diversity showed no significant difference between patients and controls.

Both TCR beta VDJ combination and CDR3 sequence profiling were carried out. Genomic DNA was the template for this profiling. TCRdb independently ran MiXCR on the reads; one entry per CDR3 protein. The sample comprises approximately 65,000 distinct CDR3 sequences, 55% of which are singletons, and 2% to 2.5% rests with the top ten. Trimming cost V 4 bases and J 9 bases; bases outside gene matches: 6. This CDR3 comprises 14 residues. Germline-derived CDR1 and CDR2 are SNHLY and FYNNEI. Points on this clonotype: What it binds is not known.

This chain joins TRBV2 and TRBJ2-1; 10 nucleotides align to TRBD1. The specimen sequenced was sorted CD4+, CD8+, or CD8+CD57+ T cells (not recorded which) from PBMCs. The sequence was collected from a human donor in good health, serving as a control. The CDR3 spells CASSASGQGFEQFF. The CDR3 coding sequence is TGTGCCAGCAGTGCTTCGGGACAGGGGTTTGAGCAGTTCTTC.